The 30 T cell receptor delta chains in this list originate from one sample, sequenced in a study of γδ T cells in repeated Plasmodium falciparum infection. TCRdb ran CATT on the multiplex PCR reads. The sample has more than 70,000 delta-chain clones, 0.75% to 1% seen once. Bulk repertoires came from Vgamma9/Vdelta2+ or Vdelta2-negative gammadelta T cells flow-sorted from PBMC. The sequencing input was gamma-delta T cells from blood. The receptors originated from a pool of human donors (malaria-infected and uninfected, not separated).

A few counts support this clone. TCRdb's entry gives the protein of a much larger clone, which mismatches this DNA's translation at residue 11, likely from a read error; the protein reported here is translated from the DNA. This chain's CDR3 is CACDPASLGDLHTDKLIF. CDR3 in DNA: TGTGCCTGTGACCCAGCATCACTGGGGGATCTTCACACCGATAAACTCATCTTT. The chain carries TRDV2 and TRDJ1; TRDD3 matches 10 bases. The J gene comes from matching the DNA to germline here; TCRdb lacks it. The V gene's germline CDR1 is GEAIGNYY and CDR2 EKD. Unmatched junction bases numbered 12, after V lost 3 bases and J lost 0 bases. The CDR3 has 18 residues.

Comments on this clone: This probably arose from a read error, given a far larger clone one base away. The same CDR3 also results from other DNA sequences found in this sample. The chain carries TRDV1 and TRDJ1, with 8 bases that match TRDD3. The germline gives CDR1 TSWWSYY, CDR2 QGS. This CDR3 is built from 19 residues. The DNA of the CDR3 is TGTGCTCTTGGGGAATGGCCCCACGGAAGCGGGATACGCTGGGATAAGCTCATCTTT. Amino acids: CALGEWPHGSGIRWDKLIF.

This clone was seen more than once but under ten times. Translating this DNA gives a protein that differs at residue 13 from the TCRdb one, which belongs to a much larger clone; a read error is likely, and the protein shown is this translation. This chain joins TRDV1 and TRDJ1; the D is unclear. The J gene comes from matching the DNA to germline here; TCRdb lacks it. Germline V CDR1 and CDR2: TSWWSYY, QGS. V lost 2 bases to trimming and J lost 7 bases, with 26 bases between them. The CDR3 is made up of 18 amino acids. CDR3 DNA: TGTGCTCTTGGGGAAAATCCCTCCCAAAGTTTCTACAGAGGTAAACTCATCTTT. Protein: CALGENPSQSFYRGKLIF.

This clone was counted a few times. The protein TCRdb gives is from a much larger clone and does not agree with this DNA's translation at residue 4, likely a read error; the protein shown here comes from the DNA. The V gene is TRDV2, the J gene TRDJ1; 7 positions agree with TRDD3. TCRdb records no J gene; here it was assigned by comparing the DNA to germline. V lost 5 bases, J lost 4 bases, and 15 bases stayed unmatched. The length of the CDR3 is 16 residues. CDR1 is GEAIGNYY, CDR2 EKD, per germline. For the CDR3, the DNA is TGTGCCTGTGGGCGACTGGGGATATCTACCCTCGATAAACTCATCTTT. This translates into CACGRLGISTLDKLIF.

About this clone itself: Translating this DNA gives a protein that differs at residue 5 from the TCRdb one, which belongs to a much larger clone; a read error is likely, and the protein shown is this translation. V and J are TRDV3 and TRDJ1; 12 positions match TRDD3. The CDR3 loop spans 16 amino acids. Germline V lookup: CDR1 TVYSNPD, CDR2 GDNSRS (reference sequence). The V segment lost 4 bases and the J segment 3 bases; nucleotides outside the gene matches: 12. Here the CDR3 DNA reads TGTGCCTCGGGGCAATACTGGGGGATACAACCCGATAAACTCATCTTT. This sequence encodes CASGQYWGIQPDKLIF.

There are a few counts of this clone. The amino acid sequence in TCRdb belongs to a much larger clone and departs from this DNA's translation at residue 10, likely a sequencing read error; the sequence shown is translated from the DNA. The chain has TRDV2 and TRDJ1; a possible D gene is TRDD3 (5 bases). The J gene, missing from TCRdb, was assigned here through DNA to germline matching. Deletions cut 3 bases from V and 3 bases from J, with 16 bases between. Germline CDR1 reads GEAIGNYY; CDR2 reads EKD. This CDR3 comprises 15 residues. This CDR3 is CACDARGHGADKLIF. The CDR3 DNA follows: TGTGCCTGTGACGCGCGGGGGCATGGGGCCGATAAACTCATCTTT.

This clone was counted between two and nine times. The amino acid sequence in TCRdb belongs to a much larger clone and departs from this DNA's translation at residue 9, likely a sequencing read error; the sequence shown is translated from the DNA. V is TRDV1 and J is TRDJ1, with 12 bases identical to TRDD3. TCRdb does not report a J gene; here it was assigned by matching the DNA to germline references. CDR3 size: 22 residues. Germline CDR1 is TSWWSYY and CDR2 is QGS. Trimming cost V 5 bases and J 0 bases; bases outside gene matches: 22. CDR3 DNA sequence: TGTGCTCTTGGGCCTTCCTTTCCTTTCTGGGGGATACGTGGTTCGTACACCGATAAACTCATCTTT. It encodes CALGPSFPFWGIRGSYTDKLIF.

This clone was seen many times. The J gene is TRDJ1, the V gene TRDV1; 11 nucleotides agree with TRDD3. After removal of 5 bases from V and 4 bases from J, the junction contained 24 bases not matched to a gene. This CDR3 region has 21 residues. Germline loops: CDR1 TSWWSYY, CDR2 QGS. The CDR3 spells CALGTAFHSTTAGGYHDKLIF. CDR3 sequence (DNA): TGTGCTCTTGGGACGGCCTTCCATTCCACTACTGCTGGGGGATACCACGATAAACTCATCTTT.

This clone was seen many times. The chain carries TRDV2 and TRDJ1; 7 bases map to TRDD3. The CDR3 length is 19 residues. After removal of 0 bases from V and 4 bases from J, the junction contained 19 bases not matched to a gene. Germline lookup yields CDR1 GEAIGNYY and CDR2 EKD. CDR3 sequence (DNA): TGTGCCTGTGACACCGTGAGCACGGGGGATCCCGGGTCGAACGATAAACTCATCTTT. Translating it yields CACDTVSTGDPGSNDKLIF.

This clone was seen many times. A far larger clone is just one base off, so this is likely a read error. The same CDR3 is also encoded by other DNA sequences in this sample. The chain carries TRDV1 and TRDJ1; TRDD3 agrees at 9 bases. The CDR3 is 15 amino acids. Germline V gene sequence: CDR1 TSWWSYY, CDR2 QGS. The CDR3 loop is CALGVRITGGGKLIF. As DNA, the CDR3 is TGCGCTCTTGGGGTTAGAATTACTGGGGGAGGTAAACTCATCTTT.

This clone came up a few times. The likely explanation is a read error, given a far larger clone one base away. Other nucleotide sequences in the sample specify the same CDR3. The V gene is given as TRDV1, and no J gene call is available; the tabulated D call, TRDD3, remains unverified against the DNA. There are 25 residues in the CDR3. CDR1 and CDR2 from the germline V gene are TSWWSYY and QGS. This chain's CDR3 is CALGGPPLFPNTPVLGAEHTDKLIF. The CDR3 DNA follows: TGTGCTCTTGGGGGGCCTCCCCTCTTTCCTAACACACCTGTACTGGGGGCCGAGCACACCGATAAACTCATCTTC.

This clone was found a few times. The mismatch at residue 5 between this DNA's translation and the TCRdb protein of a much larger clone likely reflects a read error; the protein shown is translated from the DNA. The chain has TRDV1 and TRDJ1; 12 positions agree with TRDD3. TCRdb does not report a J gene; here it was assigned by matching the DNA to germline references. CDR1 is TSWWSYY and CDR2 is QGS in the germline V gene. CDR3 length equals 16 residues. J gave up 6 bases and V 4 bases, and 9 bases lay outside the gene matches. The CDR3 DNA sequence: TGTGCTCTTGGGGGCTTTCCGTACTGGGGGATACATAAACTCATCTTT. It codes for CALGGFPYWGIHKLIF.

Of note for this clone: The TCRdb protein comes from a much larger clone and disagrees with this DNA's translation at residue 15, likely due to a read error; the protein given here is derived from the DNA. The J gene is TRDJ1, the V gene TRDV1; perhaps TRDD2 as D (5 bases). Since TCRdb gives no J gene, matching the DNA to germline was used here to assign it. The CDR3 has 20 amino acids. V was clipped by 0 bases and J by 3 bases, with 26 bases between them. Germline V gene lookup returns CDR1 TSWWSYY and CDR2 QGS. This CDR3 reads CALGELGPPAGRSFADKLIF. CDR3 nucleotide sequence: TGTGCTCTTGGGGAACTTGGGCCCCCCGCGGGCCGCTCCTTCGCCGATAAACTCATCTTT.

With respect to this clone: The protein held in TCRdb is that of a much larger clone and does not match this DNA's translation at residue 11, likely because of a read error; the protein shown is translated from the DNA. This rearrangement joins TRDV1 to TRDJ1; perhaps TRDD3 as D (5 bases). The J gene comes from matching the DNA to germline here; TCRdb lacks it. The CDR3 runs 19 residues. From germline, CDR1 is TSWWSYY and CDR2 QGS. V was cut by 3 bases and J by 3 bases, with 26 bases left in between. The CDR3 reads CALGEPPGVILQYADKLIF. Here the CDR3 DNA reads TGTGCTCTTGGGGAGCCGCCGGGGGTTATCCTCCAGTACGCCGATAAACTCATCTTT.

This clone showed up just a few times. The protein given by TCRdb reflects a much larger clone and differs at residue 20 from this DNA's translation, likely from a read error; the protein shown is the DNA's translation. V gene TRDV1 combines with J gene TRDJ1; the match to TRDD3 covers 8 bases. CDR3 length: 22 residues. CDR1 TSWWSYY and CDR2 QGS come from the germline V gene. CDR3 DNA sequence: TGTGCTCTTGGGGAACTAAGACTGACCTTCTGGGGGAAAACTAGCTACACCGATAAACGCATCTTT. This gives the protein CALGELRLTFWGKTSYTDKRIF.

This clone came up many times. This likely reflects a read error, since a far larger clone is one base away. Other nucleotide sequences from this sample produce the same CDR3. This chain uses TRDV2 with TRDJ1; the D is unclear. TCRdb is silent on the J gene; assignment here came from matching the DNA to germline. The CDR3 is made up of 17 amino acids. Trimming took off 0 bases at V and 0 bases at J, with 16 bases between the two ends. CDR1 and CDR2 (germline): GEAIGNYY, EKD. For the CDR3, the DNA is TGTGCCTGTGACACCCGCCCGGGTCCGGGGTACACCGATAAACTCATCTTT. Translated, it gives CACDTRPGPGYTDKLIF.

This clone has ten or more counts. This likely stems from a read error, as it lies one base from a far larger clone. The sample has other DNA sequences that encode this CDR3 too. The gene calls are TRDV2 and TRDJ1, with TRDD3 matching 13 bases. Assignment of the J gene here rests on matching the DNA to germline, because TCRdb gives none. CDR1 GEAIGNYY and CDR2 EKD come from the germline V gene. The CDR3 is 18 residues long. The CDR3: CACDTLLGDTRYTDKLIF. Written as DNA, the CDR3 is TGTGCCTGCGACACTTTACTGGGGGATACGCGGTACACCGATAAACTCATCTTT.

This clone was detected a few times. TCRdb records a much larger clone's protein for this DNA, with a difference at residue 7 that likely arises from a read error; the protein given is the translation of the DNA. This chain links TRDV3 with TRDJ1; 7 positions agree with TRDD3. This CDR3 is built from 15 residues. Per germline, CDR1 TVYSNPD and CDR2 GDNSRS (reference sequence). The junction had 13 bases not matched to a gene; V was cut back by 3 bases and J by 3 bases. CDR3 sequence reads: CALTGVSDGADKLIF. The CDR3, as DNA: TGTGCCTTAACTGGGGTTTCGGACGGCGCCGATAAACTCATCTTT.

Note on this clone: This likely came from a read error, as a far larger clone is one base away. Other DNA sequences within the sample encode an identical CDR3. For the V gene the call is TRDV1; the J gene has no call; the D call of TRDD3 is as the table states it, not checked on the DNA. The germline V gene encodes CDR1 TSWWSYY and CDR2 QGS. The CDR3 spans 22 residues. The CDR3 is CALGIRNVRPTLLGDLRGKLIF. The CDR3 DNA is TGTGCTCTTGGGATTCGCAACGTCCGTCCTACCTTACTGGGGGACCTAAGAGGTAAACTTATCTTT.

For this clone: The protein recorded in TCRdb matches a much larger clone and deviates from this DNA's translation at residue 5, suggesting a read error; the protein here is obtained by translating the DNA. The chain's CDR3 is CALGGTLTANSKSSKLIF. DNA for the CDR3: TGTGCTCTTGGGGGTACTCTCACGGCGAACAGTAAATCCAGTAAACTCATCTTT. The chain combines TRDV1 with TRDJ1; D remains unclear. No J segment appears in TCRdb, so it was assigned here by matching the sequence to germline. The germline V gene has CDR1 TSWWSYY and CDR2 QGS. The CDR3 length is 18 residues. The V end was cut by 4 bases, the J end by 7 bases, with 28 bases between.

A word on this clone: The amino acid sequence in TCRdb belongs to a much larger clone and departs from this DNA's translation at residue 19, likely a sequencing read error; the sequence shown is translated from the DNA. The CDR3 here is CALGELESGPRPFWDSTLAAQLFF. Here the CDR3 DNA reads TGTGCTCTTGGGGAACTAGAGTCCGGCCCAAGGCCCTTTTGGGATTCAACTTTGGCAGCACAACTCTTCTTT. The chain recombines TRDV1 with TRDJ2; D is possibly TRDD3 (5 bases). Here the J gene came from matching the DNA to germline, since TCRdb omits it. CDR3 length equals 24 residues. Germline CDR1 reads TSWWSYY; CDR2 reads QGS.

Comment on this clone: TCRdb's entry gives the protein of a much larger clone, which mismatches this DNA's translation at residue 7, likely from a read error; the protein reported here is translated from the DNA. The chain employs TRDV1 and TRDJ1; the D is unclear. CDR1 and CDR2 from the germline V gene are TSWWSYY and QGS. V gave up 5 bases and J gave up 0 bases, with 25 bases separating them. This CDR3 has 19 residues. CDR3 bases: TGTGCTCTTGGGAATTTTAGACCCGCGTACTACCAGTACACCGATAAACTCATCTTT. It translates to CALGNFRPAYYQYTDKLIF.

The table lists this clone with a few counts. A read error is the likely source, as a far larger clone sits one nucleotide away. The same CDR3 can be traced to other DNA sequences in this sample. The chain carries TRDV2 and TRDJ3; D gene unclear. TCRdb is silent on the J gene; assignment here came from matching the DNA to germline. The CDR3 loop spans 18 amino acids. Germline V gene sequence: CDR1 GEAIGNYY, CDR2 EKD. The chain's CDR3 is CACDIQPGHSWDTRQMFF. CDR3 nucleotide sequence: TGTGCCTGCGACATACAACCGGGGCACTCCTGGGACACCCGACAGATGTTTTTC.

This clone was observed a few times. The mismatch at residue 3 between this DNA's translation and the TCRdb protein of a much larger clone likely reflects a read error; the protein shown is translated from the DNA. The chain is built from TRDV1 and TRDJ1, with a tentative D call TRDD3 (5 bases). This CDR3 contains 19 residues. Germline-derived CDR1 and CDR2 are TSWWSYY and QGS. The CDR3 sequence is CAFGEPPGVIPQYADKLIF. CDR3 nucleotide sequence: TGTGCTTTTGGGGAGCCGCCGGGGGTTATCCCCCAGTACGCCGATAAACTCATCTTT.

Concerning this clone: The likely explanation is a read error, given a far larger clone one base away. This sample includes further DNA sequences coding for the same CDR3. CDR3 region: CACDTQLRLFKGMGVNKLIF. CDR3 bases: TGTGCCTGTGATACGCAGCTCCGCTTATTCAAGGGGATGGGGGTAAATAAACTCATCTTT. The V and J genes are TRDV2 and TRDJ1; D possibly corresponds to TRDD3 (6 bases). TCRdb records no J gene; here it was assigned by comparing the DNA to germline. The germline gives CDR1 GEAIGNYY, CDR2 EKD. The CDR3 sequence is 20 residues long. The V end was cut by 4 bases, the J end by 6 bases, with 35 bases between.

This clone was counted at least ten times. A far larger clone is one nucleotide away, so this likely arose from a read error. At the DNA level, this CDR3 is encoded by other sequences in the same sample as well. No J gene was assigned, while the V gene was called as TRDV2; the D call of TRDD3 is as the table states it, not checked on the DNA. Germline CDR1 reads GEAIGNYY; CDR2 reads EKD. CDR3 length: 16 residues. CDR3 DNA: TGTGCCTGTGACTCCGTACTGGGGGGAGGAACCGATAAGCTCATCTTT. This sequence encodes CACDSVLGGGTDKLIF.

This clone was found a few times. The protein recorded in TCRdb matches a much larger clone and deviates from this DNA's translation at residue 5, suggesting a read error; the protein here is obtained by translating the DNA. The CDR3 region is CACDSGIGGGYRGADKLIF. In nucleotides, the CDR3 is TGTGCCTGTGACTCCGGAATCGGTGGGGGATACAGAGGGGCCGATAAACTCATCTTT. The V call is TRDV2, the J call TRDJ1; 10 bases agree with TRDD3. The CDR3 contains 19 residues. Trimming cost V 3 bases and J 3 bases; bases outside gene matches: 18. The germline gives CDR1 GEAIGNYY, CDR2 EKD.

This clone was observed at least ten times. The mismatch at residue 12 between this DNA's translation and the TCRdb protein of a much larger clone likely reflects a read error; the protein shown is translated from the DNA. The chain has TRDV3 and TRDJ1; 8 positions match TRDD2. This CDR3 region has 20 residues. Germline-derived CDR1 and CDR2 are TVYSNPD and GDNSRS (reference sequence). The V gene end was trimmed by 1 base and the J gene end by 2 bases; junction bases not matched to a gene: 24. The CDR3 loop is CAFTGLPIIVSLRTTDKLIF. CDR3 sequence (DNA): TGTGCCTTTACTGGCCTTCCTATTATCGTTAGCCTAAGAACGACCGATAAACTCATCTTT.

With respect to this clone: Only one base separates this from a far larger clonotype, so it likely reflects a read error. The sample holds other DNA sequences that translate to the same CDR3. V gene TRDV2 was called; the J gene was not; whether TRDD3, the table's D call, matches the DNA was not checked. Germline V gene data show CDR1 as GEAIGNYY and CDR2 as EKD. This CDR3 region has 18 residues. This chain's CDR3 is CACDTILGDPRYTDKLIF. Written as DNA, the CDR3 is TGTGCCTGTGACACCATCCTGGGGGACCCCCGGTACACCGATAAACTCATTTTT.

A note on this clone: The protein TCRdb lists belongs to a much larger clone and differs from this DNA's translation at residue 13, which points to a read error; the protein shown is made from the DNA. Other DNA sequences in the same sample also yield this CDR3. The chain uses TRDV2 and TRDJ1, with 8 bases lining up with TRDD3. The J gene is not listed in TCRdb, so it was assigned here from a DNA match to germline. CDR1 and CDR2 (germline): GEAIGNYY, EKD. The CDR3 covers 16 residues. DNA of the CDR3: TGTGCCTGTGACACACTGGGGGCCCGGGGGGCCGATAGACTCATCTTT. Residues: CACDTLGARGADRLIF.